This is a list of T cell receptor beta chains from one sample in a study of metastatic and nonmetastatic thyroid tumors. TCRdb re-analyzed the PCR reads through MiXCR. This table has about 13,000 clones, 33% appearing once. The specimen was tumor tissue. These TCRs come from a male donor with papillary thyroid cancer or a benign thyroid nodule (not recorded which). Some clones in this sample may be carry-over from other donors' samples. CDR3s include the opening cysteine and the closing phenylalanine or tryptophan. The D gene is left open where the match is weak. Size is omitted from some rows. Given values are once, few, many or a class for expanded clones.

NA,TRBJ1-2,NA,TRBV6-2/TRBV6-3,CASIPYAGERWYGYTF,TGTGCCAGCATTCCCTACGCGGGGGAAAGGTGGTATGGCTACACCTTC
NA,TRBJ2-3,NA,TRBV28,CTSSLGFVRVKCTDTQYF,TGTACCAGCAGTTTGGGATTTGTTCGGGTAAAGTGCACAGATACGCAGTATTTT
TRBD2,TRBJ2-2,NA,TRBV5-8,CASSLGTRRTGELFF,TGTGCCAGCAGCTTGGGGACTAGGCGCACCGGGGAGCTGTTTTTT
NA,TRBJ1-1,NA,TRBV12-3/TRBV12-4,CASSLWGSGTEAFF,TGTGCCAGCAGTTTATGGGGGAGTGGAACTGAAGCTTTCTTT
NA,TRBJ1-3,NA,TRBV7-2,CASSGHVGNTIYF,TGTGCCAGCAGCGGCCACGTAGGAAACACCATATATTTT
TRBD2,TRBJ2-1,NA,TRBV2,CASRAASGTGNEQFF,TGTGCCAGCAGGGCTGCTAGCGGGACTGGTAATGAGCAGTTCTTC
TRBD1,TRBJ1-2,NA,TRBV30,CAWSKGTEGYTF,TGTGCCTGGAGTAAAGGGACAGAAGGCTACACCTTC
NA,TRBJ1-1,few,TRBV20-1,CSASLLNTEAFF,TGCAGTGCTAGTTTGCTGAACACTGAAGCTTTCTTT
NA,TRBJ2-2,NA,TRBV7-3,CASSLGQGKNTGELFF,TGTGCCAGCAGCTTAGGGCAGGGCAAGAACACCGGGGAGCTGTTTTTT
NA,TRBJ2-7,NA,TRBV30,CACKGFRSYEQYF,TGTGCCTGTAAGGGGTTCAGGAGCTACGAGCAGTACTTC
TRBD1,TRBJ1-5,NA,TRBV3-1,CASRQGDQPQHF,TGTGCCAGTCGACAGGGGGATCAGCCCCAGCATTTT
NA,TRBJ1-1,NA,TRBV19,CASSLWGNTEAFF,TGTGCCAGTAGTCTTTGGGGGAACACTGAAGCTTTCTTT
NA,TRBJ2-7,few,TRBV6-2/TRBV6-3,CASSYLGGQYF,TGTGCCAGCAGTTACCTAGGTGGGCAGTACTTC
TRBD2,TRBJ2-5,many,TRBV5-6,CASTNWGGTQETQYF,TGTGCCAGCACCAATTGGGGAGGGACCCAAGAGACCCAGTACTTC
NA,TRBJ2-1,once,TRBV20-1,CSANQRRSSYNEQFF,TGCAGTGCAAATCAGCGGAGGAGCTCCTACAATGAGCAGTTCTTC
NA,TRBJ2-5,NA,TRBV28,CASSLEEGAGETQYF,TGTGCCAGCAGTTTAGAGGAGGGGGCGGGGGAGACCCAGTACTTC
NA,TRBJ2-3,NA,TRBV12-3/TRBV12-4,CASSLEQLLATDTQYF,TGTGCCAGCAGTTTAGAACAGTTACTAGCTACAGATACGCAGTATTTT
TRBD2,TRBJ2-3,NA,TRBV4-1,CASSQGLAGGPTDTQYF,TGCGCCAGCAGCCAAGGGCTAGCGGGAGGGCCGACAGATACGCAGTATTTT
TRBD1,TRBJ2-3,NA,TRBV11-2,CASSPGTGGRDTQYF,TGTGCCAGCAGCCCCGGGACAGGGGGTAGAGATACGCAGTATTTT
NA,TRBJ2-7,once,TRBV30,CAWETGTSYEQYF,TGTGCCTGGGAGACAGGGACTAGCTACGAGCAGTACTTC
NA,TRBJ2-5,NA,TRBV6-1,CASSRSRGTQETQYF,TGTGCCAGCAGTAGATCCCGGGGGACACAAGAGACCCAGTACTTC
NA,TRBJ1-4,medium-sized,TRBV27,CASSYRLSGEKLFF,TGTGCCAGCAGTTATCGACTCTCAGGGGAAAAACTGTTTTTT
NA,TRBJ2-5,NA,TRBV6-2/TRBV6-3,CASSYSRTEPQETQYF,TGTGCCAGCAGTTACTCTCGAACAGAGCCCCAAGAGACCCAGTACTTC
NA,TRBJ1-2,NA,TRBV28,CASRVAGVGGYTF,TGTGCCAGCAGGGTCGCAGGGGTGGGCGGCTACACCTTC
TRBD2,TRBJ2-2,NA,TRBV19,CASTLSSGNTGELFF,TGTGCCAGTACCCTTTCTAGCGGGAACACCGGGGAGCTGTTTTTT
TRBD2,TRBJ2-7,NA,TRBV12-5,CASGYGLAYEQYF,TGTGCTAGTGGTTACGGACTAGCCTACGAGCAGTACTTC
NA,TRBJ1-5,NA,TRBV2,CASSAAPGNQPQHF,TGTGCCAGCAGTGCGGCCCCAGGGAATCAGCCCCAGCATTTT
TRBD1,TRBJ2-2,few,TRBV11-2,CASSLDRATGELFF,TGTGCCAGCAGCTTGGACAGGGCCACCGGGGAGCTGTTTTTT
NA,TRBJ1-1,NA,TRBV5-1,CASSLTGRGAFF,TGCGCCAGCAGCTTGACGGGAAGAGGGGCTTTCTTT
NA,TRBJ2-1,medium-sized,TRBV30,CAWTPQYNEQFF,TGTGCCTGGACCCCACAATACAATGAGCAGTTCTTC
NA,TRBJ1-2,NA,TRBV6-1,CASSGTGAGYTF,TGTGCCAGCAGTGGTACAGGTGCTGGCTACACCTTC
NA,TRBJ2-1,NA,TRBV2,CALFEGRSGVGNEQFF,TGTGCCCTTTTCGAGGGGAGGTCGGGGGTCGGAAATGAGCAGTTCTTC
TRBD1,TRBJ1-2,NA,TRBV7-9,CASSLQDRGLWGYTF,TGTGCCAGCAGCTTACAGGACAGGGGGCTCTGGGGCTACACCTTC
NA,TRBJ1-1,NA,TRBV10-3,CAIAPGQPNTEAFF,TGTGCCATCGCTCCCGGACAACCGAACACTGAAGCTTTCTTT
TRBD1,TRBJ2-7,NA,TRBV27,CASAPVQGAIYEQYF,TGTGCCAGCGCTCCCGTACAGGGGGCGATCTACGAGCAGTACTTC
TRBD2,TRBJ2-7,NA,TRBV2,CASGGTRVAPYEQYF,TGTGCCAGCGGGGGGACTAGGGTTGCACCCTACGAGCAGTACTTC
NA,TRBJ2-2,NA,TRBV19,CASSIDGATGELFF,TGTGCCAGTAGTATAGATGGGGCCACCGGGGAGCTGTTTTTT
NA,TRBJ1-2,NA,TRBV6-1,CASRLRDTLYTF,TGTGCCAGCAGGTTGCGGGACACCTTATACACCTTC
NA,TRBJ1-1,NA,TRBV5-6,CASKQGPLFLNTEAFF,TGTGCCAGCAAGCAGGGGCCGCTGTTCCTCAACACTGAAGCTTTCTTT
NA,TRBJ2-3,few,TRBV27,CASSLGAELPLQRYF,TGTGCCAGCAGTTTAGGGGCGGAGCTTCCCCTTCAACGGTATTTT
NA,TRBJ2-1,medium-sized,TRBV2,CASSEGDTNYNEQFF,TGTGCCAGCAGTGAAGGGGACACCAACTACAATGAGCAGTTCTTC
NA,TRBJ2-7,few,TRBV12-3/TRBV12-4,CASSADRSNYEQCF,TGTGCCAGCAGCGCAGACAGGAGCAACTACGAGCAGTGCTTC
NA,TRBJ2-1,few,TRBV7-2,CASSGNNEQFF,TGTGCCAGCAGCGGTAACAATGAGCAGTTCTTC
NA,TRBJ1-5,medium-sized,TRBV20-1,CSATPTDPNQPQHF,TGCAGTGCTACACCGACAGATCCCAATCAGCCCCAGCATTTT
NA,TRBJ2-1,few,TRBV28,CASSFSNNEQFF,TGTGCCAGCAGCTTTTCTAATAATGAGCAGTTCTTC
NA,TRBJ1-6,NA,TRBV25-1,CASSETDYNSPLHF,TGTGCCAGCAGTGAAACAGACTATAATTCACCCCTCCACTTT
NA,TRBJ1-2,few,TRBV7-9,CASSPSATNYGYTF,TGTGCCAGCAGCCCTTCGGCAACGAACTATGGCTACACCTTC
TRBD2,TRBJ2-7,medium-sized,TRBV3-1,CASSQQAGVYEQYF,TGTGCCAGCAGCCAACAAGCGGGAGTCTACGAGCAGTACTTC
TRBD2,TRBJ2-1,NA,TRBV11-2,CASSLVPGRGGNEQFF,TGTGCCAGCAGCTTAGTTCCAGGGCGGGGGGGCAATGAGCAGTTCTTC
NA,TRBJ2-2,NA,TRBV7-9,CASSLASTVELFF,TGTGCCAGCAGCTTAGCCTCAACCGTTGAGCTGTTTTTT
NA,TRBJ1-3,NA,TRBV12-3/TRBV12-4,CASTTGPAGNTIYF,TGTGCCAGCACCACCGGACCAGCGGGAAACACCATATATTTT